The 5 T cell receptor beta chains presented below share a single source sample, sequenced in a study of neurological immune-mediated disorders. TCRdb ran MiXCR on the 5' RACE reads and lists one entry per CDR3 protein. The table has roughly 44,000 distinct CDR3 sequences, under 6.5% seen once; the top ten hold 0.45% to 0.6%. The source material was CD4+ T cells from blood. These receptors all stem from a woman between 35 and 50 years old in good health.

Ten or more counts support this clonotype. CDR3 in DNA: TGCAGTGCTTTTGGCGCTAGGGCGGGACGTTACAATGAGCAGTTCTTC. Its protein product is CSAFGARAGRYNEQFF. This chain connects TRBV20-1 to TRBJ2-1; the D gene is possibly TRBD2 (6 bases). The CDR3 extends over 16 amino acids. Germline V gives CDR1 DFQATT, CDR2 SNEGSKA (reference sequence). V gave up 5 bases and J gave up 4 bases, with 21 bases separating them.

This clonotype has ten or more counts. The rearrangement links TRBV4-2 to TRBJ1-1; TRBD1 matches at 7 bases. Germline CDR1 LGHNA, CDR2 YNFKEQ. The CDR3 runs to 16 residues. V lost 1 base and J lost 1; bases outside the gene matches: 6. The CDR3 coding sequence is TGTGCCAGCAGCCAAGCTTTGTCAGGGGGGAACACTGAAGCTTTCTTT. It translates to CASSQALSGGNTEAFF.

This clonotype appeared many times. The V and J genes are TRBV29-1 and TRBJ2-3, with D tentatively TRBD1 (6 bases). Germline V lookup: CDR1 SQVTM, CDR2 ANQGSEA. V was cut by 6 bases and J by 6 bases, with 16 bases left in between. This CDR3 comprises 13 residues. CDR3 in DNA: TGCAGCGTAGACTTGGGGGCCGGGGATACGCAGTATTTT. Its translation: CSVDLGAGDTQYF.

In its sample, this clonotype was seen many times. The chain couples TRBV6-6 to TRBJ1-5, with a weak D call TRBD1 (5 bases). The V gene's germline CDR1 is MNHNY and CDR2 SVGAGI (reference sequence). The CDR3 is 16 amino acids. Deletions cut 7 bases from V and 0 bases from J, with 16 bases between. In DNA, the CDR3 is TGTGCCAGCACCCCCGGGCCAGGGCCTAGCAATCAGCCCCAGCATTTT. Residues: CASTPGPGPSNQPQHF.

This clonotype has ten or more counts. This chain joins TRBV6-6 and TRBJ2-3, with 10 bases aligning to TRBD2. Germline assignment: CDR1 MNHNY and CDR2 SVGAGI (reference sequence). J lost 1 base, V lost 5 bases, and 3 bases had no gene match. This CDR3 is 15 amino acids long. CDR3 in amino acids: CASSLAGARTDTQYF. In nucleotides, the CDR3 is TGTGCCAGCAGTCTAGCGGGAGCCCGCACAGATACGCAGTATTTT.